Many counts were recorded for the clone carrying this T cell receptor beta chain. Antigen specificity is unknown. The source of the sample is a study of regulatory T cells in long-lasting Graves disease. Time point: persistent/refractory GD, antithyroid drugs over 5 years with positive TRAb. PBMC RNA was the source of the TCR library. The diagnosis of Graves' disease used American Thyroid Association guidelines. The V gene's germline CDR1 is SEHNR and CDR2 FQNEAQ (reference sequence). CDR3 length: 15 residues. V lost 3 bases, J lost 3 bases, and 14 bases lay in between. Notes on the study in general: Between persistent patients, about 2,700 public clonotypes were shared, exceeding the approximately 900 shared between new patients.

Relying on iRepertoire HTBI primers and Arm-PCR of CDR3 regions, the team built TCR beta libraries. A single record per CDR3 protein comes from TCRdb applying MiXCR to the multiplex PCR reads. The table includes about 430,000 distinct CDR3 sequences, 20% to 25% detected once. The sequence was collected from a female donor with Graves disease. The sequences come from peripheral blood mononuclear cells (PBMCs), collected when the disease was refractory, from a patient treated with antithyroid drugs. The gene calls are TRBV7-9 and TRBJ1-1; D may be TRBD1 (5 bases). The CDR3 DNA sequence: TGTGCCAGCAGCTTTTACGCAGGGCCCGACACTGAAGCTTTCTTT. Translating it yields CASSFYAGPDTEAFF.